The entry below describes one T cell receptor (beta chain). Its target is unknown. This sample is part of a study of cytomegalovirus exposure and HLA in healthy donors. Findings and limits, study-wide: Sequencing artifact likely explains a cluster of highly shared sequence variants. The authors later found HLA-associated TCR beta chains more clonally expanded than equally common others. In a later analysis, several top co-occurrence clusters appeared linked to parvovirus B19, influenza, CMV and Epstein-Barr virus.

The V segment lost 4 bases and the J segment 3 bases; nucleotides outside the gene matches: 5. This CDR3 has 16 amino acids. The germline V gene has CDR1 SGHNT and CDR2 YYREEE (reference sequence). The PCR used 60 Vbeta and 13 Jbeta primers. Sequencing used immunoSEQ multiplex PCR; TCRdb keeps in-frame clones, though not all of them. Of 150,000 to 200,000 clones in the sample, more than 70% were seen once. The sequence derives from a woman aged 40 to 55 in good health and CMV-seronegative. Sequenced: PBMCs. The chain joins TRBV5-4 to TRBJ2-3; 13 bases match TRBD2. CDR3 protein: CASSRGLAGFTDTQYF. CDR3 nucleotide sequence: TGTGCCAGCAGCCGGGGACTAGCGGGATTTACAGATACGCAGTATTTT.